This T cell receptor (beta chain) was profiled in a study of shared clonotypes between healthy human individuals. Measured with immunoSEQ multiplex PCR; TCRdb has only the in-frame clones, and not every one. This repertoire shows 950,000 to 1,300,000 clones, around 76% found once; its top ten account for approximately 1.5%. The source of this sequence is a man younger than 35 in good health. The source material was memory CD4+ T cells sorted from blood. Subset in this sample: CD45RA-negative fraction.

CDR3 sequence reads: CASSPVPTDTQYF. The CDR3 DNA reads TGTGCCAGCTCACCGGTCCCGACAGATACGCAGTATTTT. The rearrangement joins TRBV18 to TRBJ2-3; D remains unclear. This CDR3 contains 13 residues. Between the trimmed V and J ends, which lost 3 bases and 3 bases, there was a span of 7 bases. Germline CDR1 is KGHSH and CDR2 is LQKENI.